The 5 T cell receptor beta chains below were found in one sample sequenced in a study of human T cells and chemical hapten exposure. TCRdb fed the RACE reads into MiXCR, producing one record per CDR3 protein. Of some 88,000 distinct CDR3 sequences in the sample, more than 9.5% were seen once. Time point noted: patch test 2, 6 weeks after DPC sensitization. The sample's treatment: therapeutic diphenylcyclopropenone sensitization with weekly scalp DPC. Sequencing was performed on whole blood, taken in connection with sensitization to the hapten diphenylcyclopropenone (DPC). The receptors come from a man aged 35 to 55 with alopecia areata. Some clones in this sample may be carry-over from other donors' samples.

The sample holds a few counts of this clonotype. V is TRBV20-1 and J is TRBJ2-3, with D maybe TRBD2 (5 bases). The V and J ends lost 6 bases and 6 bases respectively, with 13 bases between them. Germline loops: CDR1 DFQATT, CDR2 SNEGSKA (reference sequence). The CDR3 is 12 residues long. The CDR3 region is CSARRLPDTQYF. The CDR3 bases are TGCAGTGCAAGGAGGCTACCTGATACGCAGTATTTT.

J is TRBJ2-3 and V is TRBV20-1; maybe TRBD2 (5 bases). The CDR3 contains 15 residues. The V end lost 1 base, the J end lost 6 bases, and 17 bases lay between the germline ends. The V gene's germline CDR1 is DFQATT and CDR2 SNEGSKA (reference sequence). The DNA for the CDR3 is TGCAGTGCTAGAGTCCGGAGAGCGGCCCTCGATACGCAGTATTTT. This sequence encodes CSARVRRAALDTQYF.

The V call is TRBV6-6, the J call TRBJ1-4; no reliable D call. Germline CDR1 MNHNY, CDR2 SVGAGI (reference sequence). The CDR3 runs to 18 residues. V lost 7 bases, J lost 0 bases, and 21 bases lay in between. The CDR3 region has the DNA TGTGCCAGCAACCCGCGCACGGGGTGGGGTACAACTAATGAAAAACTGTTTTTT. Residues: CASNPRTGWGTTNEKLFF.

The CDR3 sequence is CASRSGTSGRGGETQYF. The CDR3, as DNA: TGTGCCAGCAGGTCCGGGACTAGCGGGAGAGGTGGGGAGACCCAGTACTTC. The rearrangement links TRBV28 to TRBJ2-5; 14 bases fit TRBD2. V trimming: 6 bases; J trimming: 5 bases; junction bases outside the gene matches: 11. Germline lookup yields CDR1 MDHEN and CDR2 SYDVKM. This CDR3 has 17 amino acids.

The rearrangement joins TRBV6-2 or TRBV6-3 to TRBJ1-2, with D maybe TRBD1 (6 bases). The CDR3 runs 14 residues. V lost 5 bases, J lost 2 bases, and 12 bases lay in between. Germline CDR1 is MNHEY and CDR2 is SVGEGT. CDR3 loop: CASSLHTGNYGYTF. CDR3 DNA: TGTGCCAGCAGTCTCCATACAGGGAACTATGGCTACACCTTC.